This is a list of T cell receptor beta chains from one sample in a study of cytomegalovirus exposure and HLA in healthy donors. Profiled with immunoSEQ multiplex PCR; TCRdb holds only in-frame clones, not every one. Here the sample spans just over 150,000 clones, less than 90% being singletons. Sequencing input: PBMCs. All receptors come from a woman in her late teens or twenties in good health and CMV-seronegative. The CDR3 runs from the conserved cysteine through the conserved F or W. D genes are given only for firm matches. Clone size, where shown, is once, few, many, or a class for clones that have expanded.

j_gene,d_gene,v_gene,abundance,CDR3nt,CDR3aa
TRBJ2-7,TRBD2,TRBV11-1,-,TGTGCCAGCATCGGGGGGGGAGGGCCAATATACGAGCAGTACTTC,CASIGGGGPIYEQYF
TRBJ2-2,-,TRBV5-1,-,TGCGCCAGCAGCTTGGGGGCAACGAACACCGGGGAGCTGTTTTTT,CASSLGATNTGELFF
TRBJ2-7,-,TRBV6-5,-,TGTGCCAGCAAAAACAAAGCCTACGAGCAGTACTTC,CASKNKAYEQYF
TRBJ1-5,-,TRBV27,-,TGTGCCAGCGGAGTAAACAATCAGCCCCAGCATTTT,CASGVNNQPQHF
TRBJ1-1,-,TRBV5-1,-,TGCGCCAGCAGCTTATCGGTAAACACTGAAGCTTTCTTT,CASSLSVNTEAFF
TRBJ1-5,TRBD1,TRBV19,-,TGTGCCAGTTGCCGGACAGGGCTATACAATCAGCCCCAGCATTTT,CASCRTGLYNQPQHF
TRBJ2-1,TRBD2,TRBV6-1,-,TGTGCCAGCAGTGAATGGACTAGCGGAGTGCCGGAGTTCTTC,CASSEWTSGVPEFF
TRBJ1-1,-,TRBV19,-,TGTGCCAGTGGAGAATTTGGTGGCACTGAAGCTTTCTTT,CASGEFGGTEAFF
TRBJ1-2,TRBD1,TRBV5-1,-,TGCGCCAGCAGCTTGGGTACCGGGACAGGTCCCTTGGGCTACACCTTC,CASSLGTGTGPLGYTF
TRBJ1-2,TRBD1,TRBV19,-,TGTGCCAGTAGTGACAGGGGTGGCTACACCTTC,CASSDRGGYTF
TRBJ2-2,TRBD2,TRBV9,-,TGTGCCAGCAGCGTAGGAGTCGGCAGCGGGGGGGCCCCCGGGGAGCTGTTTTTT,CASSVGVGSGGAPGELFF
TRBJ2-7,-,TRBV7-9,-,TGTGCCAGCAGCCTAGACACCTACGAGCAGTACTTC,CASSLDTYEQYF
TRBJ1-2,TRBD1,TRBV25-1,-,TGTGCCAGCAGTGAATGGGGGACAGGATCGCCTAACTATGGCTACACCTTC,CASSEWGTGSPNYGYTF
TRBJ1-5,-,TRBV6-6,few,TGTGCCAGCAGTTACTCGAATACAGTCCGGTATTTT,CASSYSNTVRYF
TRBJ2-7,-,TRBV28,-,TGTGCCAGCAGTTTACCCCTCTACGAGCAGTACTTC,CASSLPLYEQYF
TRBJ2-7,TRBD2,TRBV5-1,-,TGCGCCAGCAGCCACGCTCTAGCGGGAGGCCGCTACGAGCAGTACTTC,CASSHALAGGRYEQYF
TRBJ2-1,TRBD1,TRBV29-1,-,TGCAGCGTTTCAGGGGGCGCCGACCCCGAGCAGTTCTTC,CSVSGGADPEQFF
TRBJ1-1,TRBD1,TRBV6-5,-,TGTGCCAGCAGTTACTATAGGGGGCTGAACACTGAAGCTTTCTTT,CASSYYRGLNTEAFF
TRBJ2-1,TRBD2,TRBV5-6,-,TGTGCCAGCAGCTCCTATTCGGCGGGAGTCCCCTACAATGAGCAGTTCTTC,CASSSYSAGVPYNEQFF
TRBJ2-1,TRBD2,TRBV18,once,TGTGCCAGCTCACCACCTAGCGGGGTCTACAATGAGCAGTTCTTC,CASSPPSGVYNEQFF
TRBJ2-7,-,TRBV7-9,-,TGTGCCAGCAGCCCCACCGGGGGAGCCTCCTACGAGCAGTACTTC,CASSPTGGASYEQYF
TRBJ2-3,TRBD1,TRBV11-2,-,TGTGCCAGCAGCTGGGGACAGGGGGTGCAAGATACGCAGTATTTT,CASSWGQGVQDTQYF
TRBJ2-7,-,TRBV5-1,-,TGCGCCAGCAGTTACCCAACAGGGGGGGTCCACGAGCAGTACTTC,CASSYPTGGVHEQYF
TRBJ2-7,TRBD1,TRBV28,-,TGTGCCAGCAGCAGGACAGGGTTCTCCTACGAGCAGTACTTC,CASSRTGFSYEQYF
TRBJ1-2,-,TRBV19,-,TGTGCCAGTAGACCTACAGGGCCTTCGGCCTATGGCTACACCTTC,CASRPTGPSAYGYTF
TRBJ2-7,-,TRBV27,-,TGTGCCAGCAGTTACAGGGAGTCCTACGAGCAGTACTTC,CASSYRESYEQYF
TRBJ2-7,-,TRBV9,-,TGTGCCAGCAGAGCCCTGACAGGTCCCTACGAGCAGTACTTC,CASRALTGPYEQYF
TRBJ2-7,TRBD1,TRBV5-6,-,TGTGCCAGCAGCCCATGGACAGGGGGGTACGAGCAGTACTTC,CASSPWTGGYEQYF
TRBJ2-3,TRBD2,TRBV5-1,-,TGCGCCAGCAGCTTGGCCGCTAGCGGGAGCTCAGATACGCAGTATTTT,CASSLAASGSSDTQYF
TRBJ2-5,-,TRBV28,-,TGTGCCAGCAGTTCCCCTTCGGAGACGGTGAGCGAAGAGACCCAGTACTTC,CASSSPSETVSEETQYF
TRBJ1-3,-,TRBV11-3,-,TGTGCCAGCGCCGGGTCCGATGGAAACACCATATATTTT,CASAGSDGNTIYF